These T cell receptor beta chains were read from a single sample in a study of T cells in Graves' hyperthyroidism and ophthalmopathy. TCRdb reprocessed the multiplex PCR reads with MiXCR, giving one entry per CDR3 protein. The sample holds 600,000 to 700,000 distinct CDR3 sequences; just under 45% are singletons and the top ten take less than 8.5%. The specimen was peripheral blood or thyroid tissue (not recorded which). These receptors were obtained from an adult man with Graves' disease, either hyperthyroidism or ophthalmopathy (not recorded which). Both conserved end residues are part of each CDR3. D genes are given only for firm matches. Expanded clones are given a class, and other clones once, few, many or no size at all.

v_gene,d_gene,j_gene,abundance,CDR3nt,CDR3aa
TRBV7-2,TRBD2,TRBJ2-5,.,TGTGCCAGCAGCTTAGCTAGCGGGGGAGGGGAGACCCAGTACTTC,CASSLASGGGETQYF
TRBV19,TRBD1,TRBJ2-5,.,TGTGCCAGTAGTACATGGGACAGGGGGTTTGAGACCCAGTACTTC,CASSTWDRGFETQYF
TRBV25-1,.,TRBJ1-3,many,TGTGCCAGCAGTGATCGGACAGTTCGTAACACCATATATTTT,CASSDRTVRNTIYF
TRBV7-9,TRBD1,TRBJ1-2,.,TGTGCCAGCAGCTTACCGGGACAGACCTATGGCTACACCTTC,CASSLPGQTYGYTF
TRBV12-3/TRBV12-4,.,TRBJ1-1,few,TGTGCCAGCAGTTCTGTGGGAGACACTGAAGCTTTCTTT,CASSSVGDTEAFF
TRBV11-3,TRBD1,TRBJ1-2,.,TGTGCCAGCAGCTCCTTGACAGGGCCGAACTATGGCTACACCTTC,CASSSLTGPNYGYTF
TRBV5-1,.,TRBJ1-2,many,TGTGCCAGCAGCTTGGCCGGGGGAGACTATGGCTACACCTTC,CASSLAGGDYGYTF
TRBV9,.,TRBJ1-6,many,TGTGCCAGCAGCACCCGACAGGTGAATTCACCCCTCCACTTT,CASSTRQVNSPLHF
TRBV7-2,TRBD1,TRBJ1-4,.,TGTGCCAGCAGCCAAGCGGCAGGGGGAACTAATGAAAAACTGTTTTTT,CASSQAAGGTNEKLFF
TRBV29-1,TRBD1,TRBJ2-2,.,TGCAGCGTTGATGGTGGGACAGGGAACACCGGGGAGCTGTTTTTT,CSVDGGTGNTGELFF
TRBV24-1,.,TRBJ2-6,.,TGTGCCACCAGTGATTTGACAGGGCGGGCCAACGTCCTGACTTTC,CATSDLTGRANVLTF
TRBV29-1,TRBD1,TRBJ1-2,.,TGCAGCGTTGTCCGGACAGGGGACTTTGGCTACACCTTC,CSVVRTGDFGYTF
TRBV9,.,TRBJ1-1,many,TGTGCCAGCAGCGGACTGATGGGGACTGAAGCTTTCTTT,CASSGLMGTEAFF
TRBV11-2,.,TRBJ1-4,many,TGTGCCAGCAGCTTAAACAGGGTGGATGAAAAACTGTTTTTT,CASSLNRVDEKLFF
TRBV6-1,.,TRBJ1-2,many,TGTGCCAGCAGTTACGGACATAACTATGGCTACACCTTC,CASSYGHNYGYTF
TRBV5-1,TRBD1,TRBJ2-7,.,TGCGCCAGCTCGCTCAGGACAGGGCGCTACGAGCAGTACTTC,CASSLRTGRYEQYF
TRBV7-8,.,TRBJ1-2,many,TGTGCCAGCAGCCTTTTCGTGAGGGATGGCTACACCTTC,CASSLFVRDGYTF
TRBV11-2,.,TRBJ2-2,few,TGTGCCAGCAGCTTAGTTTCAAGCAGGGGCGGGGAGCTGTTTTTT,CASSLVSSRGGELFF
TRBV9,TRBD1,TRBJ1-2,.,TGTGCCAGCAGCCCAGATACAGGGGGCTTCTATGGCTACACCTTC,CASSPDTGGFYGYTF
TRBV6-6,TRBD1,TRBJ2-7,.,TGTGCCAGCAGTCCCGACAGGGGGATCTCCTACGAGCAGTACTTC,CASSPDRGISYEQYF
TRBV6-1,TRBD1,TRBJ1-5,.,TGTGCCAGCAGTCCGAGGACAGGGGGAGAGCCCCAGCATTTT,CASSPRTGGEPQHF
TRBV19,.,TRBJ2-2,.,TGTGCCGGTAGTCCCGGGACACCGAACACCGGGGAGCTGTTTTTT,CAGSPGTPNTGELFF
TRBV19,.,TRBJ1-5,once,TGTGCCAGTAGTACCCGGGACGGGAGCAATCAGCCCCAGCATTTT,CASSTRDGSNQPQHF
TRBV7-2,.,TRBJ1-6,.,TGTGCCAGCAGCTCAGGGTCGAATTCACCCCTCCACTTT,CASSSGSNSPLHF
TRBV7-6,.,TRBJ2-7,.,TGTGCCAGCAGCCCGAGCAGGGCCTACGAGCAGTACTTC,CASSPSRAYEQYF
TRBV10-3,.,TRBJ2-5,few,TGTGCCAGCAGTGAAGCCGGGGGGCGCGGGGAGACCCAGTACTTC,CASSEAGGRGETQYF
TRBV5-1,.,TRBJ2-2,.,TGTGCCAGCAGCTTAGTTGCGGGACGTTGGGCCGGGGAGCTGTTTTTT,CASSLVAGRWAGELFF
TRBV10-3,.,TRBJ2-7,.,TGTGCCATCAGCCCAGGGGACGCACAACCCGAGCAGTACTTC,CAISPGDAQPEQYF
TRBV9,TRBD1,TRBJ2-3,.,TGTGCCAGCAGCGTAGGAGGGACAGGTCGGGCAGATACGCAGTATTTT,CASSVGGTGRADTQYF
TRBV2,TRBD1,TRBJ2-2,many,TGTGCCAGCAGTGCGGACAGGGACGGGGAGCTGTTTTTT,CASSADRDGELFF
TRBV7-8,TRBD2,TRBJ2-7,few,TGTGCCAGCAGCCCCTCTAGCGGAGGGCGATACGAGCAGTACTTC,CASSPSSGGRYEQYF
TRBV20-1,.,TRBJ1-3,.,TGCAGTGCAGGCTTCACCGGGAGCCCCTCTGGAAACACCATATATTTT,CSAGFTGSPSGNTIYF
TRBV11-2,.,TRBJ2-7,.,TGTGCCAGCAGTAATGGGCACGAGCAGTACTTC,CASSNGHEQYF
TRBV7-9,TRBD2,TRBJ2-5,few,TGTGCCAGCAGCTTCTTAGCGGGAGGGCCGGGCCGAGAGACCCAGTACTTC,CASSFLAGGPGRETQYF
TRBV19,.,TRBJ2-2,.,TGTGCCAGTAGTATAGTTGGGACATCAACCGGGGAGCTGTTTTTT,CASSIVGTSTGELFF
TRBV19,.,TRBJ1-1,.,TGTGCCAGTAGATGGGGGGCTTCGGGAAGCACTGAAGCTTTCTTT,CASRWGASGSTEAFF
TRBV5-4,TRBD2,TRBJ2-2,.,TGTGCCAGCAGCTTGGGGCTAGCGGGAGAGATATGGGAGCTGTTTTTT,CASSLGLAGEIWELFF
TRBV5-1,TRBD1,TRBJ1-4,once,TGCGCCAGCAGCTTATCCGGGACAGGGGTGGAGGAAAAACTGTTTTTT,CASSLSGTGVEEKLFF
TRBV19,.,TRBJ1-5,.,TGTGCCAGTAGTATACAGGGAAGAGGAAGCAATCAGCCCCAGCATTTT,CASSIQGRGSNQPQHF
TRBV12-3/TRBV12-4,.,TRBJ2-2,few,TGTGCCAGCAGTTTAAGCGGTTTGAACACCGGGGAGCTGTTTTTT,CASSLSGLNTGELFF
TRBV7-9,.,TRBJ1-3,.,TGTGCCAGCAGCTTAGCAGCGGGAAACGCCATATATTTT,CASSLAAGNAIYF
TRBV10-3,.,TRBJ1-6,.,TGTGCCATCAGCAGCAGGCCAGATCCCTCTTCACCCCTCCACTTT,CAISSRPDPSSPLHF
TRBV11-2,.,TRBJ1-5,many,TGTGCCAGCAGCTTAGATCTGGGACAGCCCCAGCATTTT,CASSLDLGQPQHF
TRBV2,.,TRBJ1-5,many,TGTGCCAGCAGTGTTGATTCTGGTCAGCCCCAGCATTTT,CASSVDSGQPQHF
TRBV24-1,TRBD1,TRBJ2-2,many,TGTGCCACCAGCGGGACAGCATCCACCGGGGAGCTGTTTTTT,CATSGTASTGELFF
TRBV5-8,TRBD2,TRBJ2-5,few,TGTGCCAGCAGGGCGGGGACTAGCAGACAAGAGACCCAGTACTTC,CASRAGTSRQETQYF
TRBV7-9,.,TRBJ2-5,.,TGTGCCAGCAGCTTTGGGGGGCTCGAGGCAGAGACCCAGTACTTC,CASSFGGLEAETQYF
TRBV7-9,.,TRBJ1-4,few,TGTGCCAGCAGCTTGTTTGGGGAGGGCGGTGAAAAACTGTTTTTT,CASSLFGEGGEKLFF
TRBV2,TRBD1,TRBJ1-6,.,TGTGCCATCAGTACCACAGGGGGTTCACCCCTCCACTTT,CAISTTGGSPLHF